This T cell receptor (beta chain) is from a study of vaccination and CD4 T cells after COVID-19. At the Johns Hopkins FTIC core, DNA taken from cultured CD4+ T cells was sequenced by way of the Oncomine TCR Beta short-read assay. TCRdb reprocessed the PCR reads with MiXCR, giving one entry per CDR3 protein. The sample has just over 15,000 distinct CDR3 sequences; 40% to 55% are singletons. For this clonotype: Its antigen is still unknown. One end of the junction varies from germline; a read error may be responsible.

Treatment reported: roughly 10-day PBMC culture with coronavirus spike peptide pools or control peptides (ViraFEST assay). Positive PCR tests came between March and December 2020, ahead of the US Alpha, Beta and Delta variants. Upon completion of around nine days of culture, CD4+ T cells were isolated via negative selection. Germline CDR1 is WSHSY and CDR2 is SAAADI. The CDR3 consists of 15 residues. This chain links TRBV10-2 with TRBJ1-5, with D possibly matching TRBD1 (6 bases). The sequencing used CD4+ T cells from blood, cultured in vitro, collected before SARS-CoV-2 vaccination. This clonotype was obtained from a human donor who had recovered from COVID-19. As DNA, the CDR3 is TGCACCAGCAGTGAGTCGCTGACAGGCCGACAGCCCCAGCATTTT. Its protein is CTSSESLTGRQPQHF.